Shown below are 27 T cell receptor beta chains from a single sample sequenced in a study of shared T cell receptors in the human thymus. Only in-frame clones appear in the TCRdb table, and some are missing; sequencing was by immunoSEQ multiplex PCR. The sample has about 660,000 clones; around 87% are singletons. This sample also appeared in a second study, on human thymus T cells.

Sequencing used thymocytes. All receptors come from a boy in the first two years of life with a congenital heart defect.

A few counts support this clone. V and J are TRBV7-2 and TRBJ2-3, with TRBD2 identical over 9 bases. CDR1 is SGHTA, CDR2 FQGNSA, per germline. Trimming removed 3 bases from V and 2 bases from J; junction bases left unmatched: 3. The CDR3 is made up of 15 amino acids. The DNA of the CDR3 is TGTGCCAGCAGCTTGACTAGCGGAACCACAGATACGCAGTATTTT. Protein sequence: CASSLTSGTTDTQYF.

The chain carries TRBV9 and TRBJ2-6; 8 bases agree with TRBD2. CDR1 and CDR2 (germline): SGDLS, YYNGEE. The V and J ends lost 7 bases and 0 bases, in that order; junction bases with no gene match: 3. The CDR3 has 15 residues. The CDR3 is CASRGGISGANVLTF. CDR3 DNA: TGTGCCAGCCGGGGGGGAATCTCTGGGGCCAACGTCCTGACTTTC.

The genes are TRBV28 and TRBJ2-5; a possible D gene is TRBD1 (7 bases). CDR1 is MDHEN and CDR2 is SYDVKM in the germline V gene. The V end lost 8 bases, the J end lost 3 bases, and 19 bases lay between the germline ends. There are 15 residues in the CDR3. Here the CDR3 DNA reads TGTGCCAGCTCACTCGAGGAGGGGGCGGAAGAGACCCAGTACTTC. Translating it yields CASSLEEGAEETQYF.

In the case of this clone: The same CDR3 arises from other DNA sequences in this sample as well. The chain uses TRBV5-6 and TRBJ2-7; a weak D match, TRBD1 (6 bases). The CDR3 has 14 amino acids. Germline loops: CDR1 SGHDT, CDR2 YYEEEE. V lost 0 bases and J lost 1, with 8 bases in between. DNA for the CDR3: TGTGCCAGCAGCTTGGGGACAGCATCCTACGAGCAGTACTTC. It encodes CASSLGTASYEQYF. Together with reference TRBV5-6 and TRBJ2-7, the CDR3 gives the full variable domain: DAGVTQSPTHLIKTRGQQVTLRCSPKSGHDTVSWYQQALGQGPQFIFQYYEEEERQRGNFPDRFSGHQFPNYSSELNVNALLLGDSALYLCASSLGTASYEQYFGPGTRLTVT.

The chain couples TRBV5-4 to TRBJ1-2, with TRBD1 as a possible D gene (6 bases). CDR3 length equals 13 residues. V was clipped by 2 bases and J by 2 bases, with 7 bases between them. Looked up from germline, CDR1 is SGHNT and CDR2 is YYREEE (reference sequence). The CDR3 here is CASSFTGNYGYTF. The CDR3 DNA sequence: TGTGCCAGCAGCTTTACAGGGAACTATGGCTACACCTTC.

The J gene is TRBJ2-4, the V gene TRBV15; 8 positions agree with TRBD2. V lost 6 bases, J lost 1 base, and 17 bases stayed unmatched. This CDR3 has 19 amino acids. In germline, CDR1 is LNHNV, CDR2 YYDKDF (reference sequence). In nucleotides, the CDR3 is TGTGCCACCAGGGAAGAGCGGGAGTTCGTGAATCAGGCCAAAAACATTCAGTACTTC. It encodes CATREEREFVNQAKNIQYF.

This chain connects TRBV18 to TRBJ2-7; D uncertain. The V and J ends lost 0 bases and 3 bases respectively, with 9 bases between them. The CDR3 consists of 14 residues. CDR1 is KGHSH and CDR2 is LQKENI in the germline V gene. DNA for the CDR3: TGTGCCAGCTCACCACCTTGCGCCTACTACGAGCAGTACTTC. Translating gives CASSPPCAYYEQYF.

The genes are TRBV4-2 and TRBJ2-4; D is unclear. Germline V gene sequence: CDR1 LGHNA, CDR2 YNFKEQ. The CDR3 length is 15 residues. Trimming stripped 0 bases from V and 3 bases from J, with 9 bases between. CDR3 nucleotide sequence: TGTGCCAGCAGCCAAGATGGAGTTGTCAAAAACATTCAGTACTTC. Its protein is CASSQDGVVKNIQYF.

The chain carries TRBV30 and TRBJ2-7; 8 bases map to TRBD1. Germline loops: CDR1 GTSNPN, CDR2 SVGIG (reference sequence). CDR3 size: 15 residues. V trimming: 4 bases; J trimming: 6 bases; junction bases outside the gene matches: 14. The CDR3 loop is CAWTPVGQATVEQYF. The DNA for the CDR3 is TGTGCCTGGACCCCTGTGGGACAGGCCACCGTCGAGCAGTACTTC.

CDR3 amino acids: CASSQGLVEQYF. CDR3 coding DNA: TGTGCCAGCAGTCAGGGGCTCGTCGAGCAGTACTTC. The J gene is TRBJ2-7, the V gene TRBV11-1, with D possibly being TRBD1 (6 bases). This CDR3 comprises 12 residues. The V gene's germline CDR1 is SGHAT and CDR2 FQDESV (reference sequence). The V end lost 6 bases, the J end lost 6 bases, and 12 bases lay between the germline ends. Full variable domain (outside the CDR3, taken from reference TRBV11-1 and TRBJ2-7): EAEVAQSPRYKITEKSQAVAFWCDPISGHATLYWYRQILGQGPELLVQFQDESVVDDSQLPKDRFSAERLKGVDSTLKIQPAELGDSAMYLCASSQGLVEQYFGPGTRLTVT.

The chain carries TRBV6-1 and TRBJ2-1, with TRBD1 matching 9 bases. Germline V gene lookup returns CDR1 MNHNS and CDR2 SASEGT. Trimming cost V 5 bases and J 2 bases; bases outside gene matches: 4. The CDR3 is 15 amino acids. CDR3 loop: CASSWGQGPYNEQFF. The DNA for the CDR3 is TGTGCCAGCAGTTGGGGACAGGGACCCTACAATGAGCAGTTCTTC.

The CDR3 DNA follows: TGTGCCAGCAGCCAAGGACAGGCCCTAGGGAATCAGCCCCAGCATTTT. Residues: CASSQGQALGNQPQHF. The V call is TRBV7-9, the J call TRBJ1-5, with 7 bases lining up with TRBD1. This CDR3 has 16 residues. Germline lookup yields CDR1 SEHNR and CDR2 FQNEAQ (reference sequence). V was pared by 5 bases and J by 4 bases, with 11 bases of the junction left unmatched.

This clone was seen only once. The chain is built from TRBV30 and TRBJ1-1; D gene unclear. The CDR3 consists of 12 residues. CDR1 is GTSNPN and CDR2 is SVGIG in the germline V gene (reference sequence). The ends were cut back, 2 bases at V and 6 bases at J, with 10 bases in the middle. For the CDR3, the DNA is TGTGCCTGGAGTCGGGGATGGTCTGAAGCTTTCTTT. Translating it yields CAWSRGWSEAFF. The variable domain in full, with the rest retrieved from reference TRBV30 and TRBJ1-1, is SQTIHQWPATLVQPVGSPLSLECTVEGTSNPNLYWYRQAAGRGLQLLFYSVGIGQISSEVPQNLSASRPQDRQFILSSKKLLLSDSGFYLCAWSRGWSEAFFGQGTRLTVV.

The chain uses TRBV6-1 and TRBJ1-5, with no clear D. Germline V CDR1 and CDR2: MNHNS, SASEGT. V lost 1 base and J lost 7, with 11 bases in between. The CDR3 is 14 amino acids. This chain's CDR3 is CASSEVPPRQPQHF. DNA of the CDR3: TGTGCCAGCAGTGAAGTCCCCCCTAGGCAGCCCCAGCATTTT.

V and J are TRBV2 and TRBJ1-4; TRBD1 aligns across 7 bases. This CDR3 has 13 amino acids. The V gene's germline CDR1 is SNHLY and CDR2 FYNNEI. J gave up 5 bases and V 7 bases, and 4 bases lay outside the gene matches. CDR3 amino acids: CASTTGINEKLFF. The CDR3 DNA sequence: TGTGCCAGCACGACAGGGATAAATGAAAAACTGTTTTTT.

DNA for the CDR3: TGCGCCAGCAGCTTGGCGGGCAGGACTGGCTACGAGCAGTACTTC. Protein: CASSLAGRTGYEQYF. The chain recombines TRBV5-1 with TRBJ2-7, with a tentative D call TRBD2 (5 bases). This CDR3 region has 15 residues. Trimming removed 0 bases from V and 3 bases from J, with 13 bases in between. The germline V gene encodes CDR1 SGHRS and CDR2 YFSETQ.

The CDR3, as DNA: TGTGCCAGTAGTATAGGGGCGGGAAAGACAGATACGCAGTATTTT. Encoded protein: CASSIGAGKTDTQYF. This rearrangement joins TRBV19 to TRBJ2-3, with D tentatively TRBD2 (6 bases). V was cut by 1 base and J by 3 bases, with 11 bases left in between. Germline CDR1 and CDR2: LNHDA and SQIVND (reference sequence). This CDR3 is built from 15 residues. Together with reference TRBV19 and TRBJ2-3, the CDR3 gives the full variable domain: DGGITQSPKYLFRKEGQNVTLSCEQNLNHDAMYWYRQDPGQGLRLIYYSQIVNDFQKGDIAEGYSVSREKKESFPLTVTSAQKNPTAFYLCASSIGAGKTDTQYFGPGTRLTVL.

The chain couples TRBV29-1 to TRBJ2-3; TRBD2 matches at 8 bases. V shed 8 bases and J 3 bases; nucleotides not matched to a gene: 10. CDR3 length equals 14 residues. Germline V CDR1 and CDR2: SQVTM, ANQGSEA. CDR3 protein: CSTNRGGPTDTQYF. The CDR3 DNA is TGCAGCACCAACCGGGGGGGCCCAACAGATACGCAGTATTTT.

The V call is TRBV11-3, the J call TRBJ2-7; D might be TRBD2 (5 bases). This CDR3 spans 15 amino acids. Germline assignment: CDR1 SGHNT and CDR2 YENEEA. The V end was cut by 1 base, the J end by 2 bases, with 12 bases between. The CDR3 loop is CASSLAPSGTYEQYF. CDR3 DNA sequence: TGTGCCAGCAGCTTAGCACCCAGCGGAACCTACGAGCAGTACTTC.

V is TRBV15 and J is TRBJ2-7, with D possibly being TRBD1 (6 bases). From germline, CDR1 is LNHNV and CDR2 YYDKDF (reference sequence). The germline V and J ends were trimmed by 3 bases and 3 bases, with 12 bases remaining between them. The CDR3 is 14 residues long. This CDR3 is CATSSDRLLYEQYF. In DNA, the CDR3 is TGTGCCACCAGCAGTGACAGGCTTCTCTACGAGCAGTACTTC.

The chain carries TRBV5-8 and TRBJ1-5, with 7 bases matching TRBD1. The CDR3 has 15 residues. Germline V gives CDR1 SGHTS, CDR2 YDEGEE. For the CDR3, the DNA is TGTGCTGCAGGGAGGAGGGGGCGTCTTATTCAGCCCCAGCATTTT. Translation gives CAAGRRGRLIQPQHF.

The chain employs TRBV7-6 and TRBJ2-3, with TRBD2 identical over 11 bases. V trimming: 5 bases; J trimming: 5 bases; junction bases outside the gene matches: 18. CDR3 size: 19 residues. Germline CDR1 reads SGHVS; CDR2 reads FNYEAQ. The CDR3 bases are TGTGCCAGCAGCCGACTTGAGGGGGCTAGCGGGGGGCCGGGAGATACGCAGTATTTT. It specifies CASSRLEGASGGPGDTQYF.

The chain links TRBV7-2 to TRBJ1-3; 9 positions match TRBD1. Germline loops: CDR1 SGHTA, CDR2 FQGNSA. V lost 5 bases to trimming and J lost 3 bases; unmatched junction nucleotides: 11. The CDR3 runs 17 residues. CDR3: CASSARKQGAHGNTIYF. CDR3 sequence (DNA): TGTGCCAGCAGCGCACGCAAACAGGGGGCGCATGGAAACACCATATATTTT.

This clone occurred once. The chain links TRBV5-1 to TRBJ1-1, with 7 bases matching TRBD1. Germline V gene data show CDR1 as SGHRS and CDR2 as YFSETQ. CDR3 length: 16 amino acids. The V segment lost 0 bases and the J segment 7 bases; nucleotides outside the gene matches: 12. CDR3 in amino acids: CASSLDPYRGPDEAFF. In nucleotides, the CDR3 is TGCGCCAGCAGCTTGGATCCGTACAGGGGTCCCGATGAAGCTTTCTTT.

The CDR3: CASSLDWNSYEQYF. As DNA, the CDR3 is TGTGCCAGTAGTCTCGACTGGAACTCCTACGAGCAGTACTTC. The V call is TRBV19, the J call TRBJ2-7; no firm D call. Germline V gene data show CDR1 as LNHDA and CDR2 as SQIVND (reference sequence). The V end lost 5 bases, the J end lost 0 bases, and 11 bases lay between the germline ends. The CDR3 covers 14 residues.

The chain carries TRBV25-1 and TRBJ2-2, with 10 bases identical to TRBD1. This CDR3 region has 16 residues. V lost 2 bases to trimming and J lost 5 bases; unmatched junction nucleotides: 5. The germline gives CDR1 MGHDK, CDR2 SYGVNS. In DNA, the CDR3 is TGTGCCAGCAGTGAACCTTGGACAGGGGGGACCGGGGAGCTGTTTTTT. Its translation: CASSEPWTGGTGELFF.

This chain joins TRBV7-9 and TRBJ1-3, with TRBD1 matching 7 bases. The CDR3 totals 16 residues. Trimming cost V 5 bases and J 0 bases; bases outside gene matches: 7. The germline gives CDR1 SEHNR, CDR2 FQNEAQ (reference sequence). In DNA, the CDR3 is TGTGCCAGCAGCGTCTACAGGGGTCTCTCTGGAAACACCATATATTTT. Its protein is CASSVYRGLSGNTIYF. Full variable domain (outside the CDR3, taken from reference TRBV7-9 and TRBJ1-3): DTGVSQNPRHKITKRGQNVTFRCDPISEHNRLYWYRQTLGQGPEFLTYFQNEAQLEKSRLLSDRFSAERPKGSFSTLEIQRTEQGDSAMYLCASSVYRGLSGNTIYFGEGSWLTVV.